Listed below are T cell receptor beta chains from one sample, sequenced in a study of cytomegalovirus exposure and HLA in healthy donors. Clones were sequenced by immunoSEQ multiplex PCR, and TCRdb holds only the in-frame ones, with some missing. Found here are approximately 150,000 clones, about 76% of them singletons; the top ten hold 4.5% to 5.5%. The specimen was PBMCs. The receptors shown here come from a woman under 30 in good health and CMV-seropositive. CDR3s include the opening cysteine and the closing phenylalanine or tryptophan. Each record gives: J gene, D gene, V gene, clone size, CDR3 DNA, CDR3 protein. A D gene is named only where the DNA matches it firmly. Only part of the rows carry a size: once, few, many, or a class if the clone is expanded.

j_gene: TRBJ2-2; d_gene: TRBD2; v_gene: TRBV9; abundance: few; CDR3nt: TGTGCCAGCAGCGCAAGGACTAGCGGGGGGACCGGGGAGCTGTTTTTT; CDR3aa: CASSARTSGGTGELFF
j_gene: TRBJ2-1; d_gene: TRBD2; v_gene: TRBV10-2; abundance: once; CDR3nt: TGCGCCAGCAGTGAAGGAGGGACTAGACCCTACAATGAGCAGTTCTTC; CDR3aa: CASSEGGTRPYNEQFF
j_gene: TRBJ2-4; d_gene: NA; v_gene: TRBV2; abundance: NA; CDR3nt: TGTGCCAGCAGTCCTAGTAGGTTTCTAGCCAAAAACATTCAGTACTTC; CDR3aa: CASSPSRFLAKNIQYF
j_gene: TRBJ2-1; d_gene: TRBD1; v_gene: TRBV10-3; abundance: NA; CDR3nt: TGTGCCATCATCGATTCCAGGGACAGAGAGCAGTTCTTC; CDR3aa: CAIIDSRDREQFF
j_gene: TRBJ2-7; d_gene: TRBD1; v_gene: TRBV28; abundance: NA; CDR3nt: TGTGCCAGCAGTCCCCAGTGGGGACAGGGGACCTACGAGCAGTACTTC; CDR3aa: CASSPQWGQGTYEQYF
j_gene: TRBJ1-1; d_gene: TRBD1; v_gene: TRBV9; abundance: NA; CDR3nt: TGTGCCAGCAGCCCAGGGGGAACAGCAGAAGCTTTCTTT; CDR3aa: CASSPGGTAEAFF
j_gene: TRBJ2-2; d_gene: NA; v_gene: TRBV5-1; abundance: few; CDR3nt: TGCGCCAGCAGCTTGGAGCATTCCACCGGGGAGCTGTTTTTT; CDR3aa: CASSLEHSTGELFF
j_gene: TRBJ2-1; d_gene: TRBD1; v_gene: TRBV13; abundance: NA; CDR3nt: TGTGCCAGCAGCCTCCGTTCGACAGGGATGAGTGAGCAGTTCTTC; CDR3aa: CASSLRSTGMSEQFF
j_gene: TRBJ2-7; d_gene: NA; v_gene: TRBV4-2; abundance: few; CDR3nt: TGTGCCAGCAGTCAATCAGGACTCATCTACGAGCAGTACTTC; CDR3aa: CASSQSGLIYEQYF
j_gene: TRBJ2-7; d_gene: TRBD2; v_gene: TRBV5-4; abundance: NA; CDR3nt: TGTGCCAGCAGCTTGCGGACTAGCGGGGGTTCTTGGGAGCAGTACTTC; CDR3aa: CASSLRTSGGSWEQYF
j_gene: TRBJ2-7; d_gene: NA; v_gene: TRBV4-2; abundance: NA; CDR3nt: TGTGCCAGCAGCCAAGGTGGCGACAGTTCCTACGAGCAGTACTTC; CDR3aa: CASSQGGDSSYEQYF
j_gene: TRBJ2-7; d_gene: TRBD1; v_gene: TRBV5-4; abundance: NA; CDR3nt: TGTGCCAGCAGCTCCCCGACAGGGAGCATCGACGAGCAGTACTTC; CDR3aa: CASSSPTGSIDEQYF
j_gene: TRBJ2-1; d_gene: TRBD2; v_gene: TRBV10-3; abundance: NA; CDR3nt: TGTGCCACCCTAGCGGGGGGCGGCGATGAGCAGTTCTTC; CDR3aa: CATLAGGGDEQFF
j_gene: TRBJ1-5; d_gene: TRBD1; v_gene: TRBV6-5; abundance: NA; CDR3nt: TGTGCCAGCAGTCCGGGACAGGTTAGCAATCAGCCCCAGCATTTT; CDR3aa: CASSPGQVSNQPQHF
j_gene: TRBJ2-7; d_gene: NA; v_gene: TRBV11-2; abundance: NA; CDR3nt: TGTGCCAGCAGCTACTCCTACGAGCAGTACTTC; CDR3aa: CASSYSYEQYF
j_gene: TRBJ1-6; d_gene: NA; v_gene: TRBV2; abundance: NA; CDR3nt: TGTGCCAGCAGTGCGAGTAAGAATTCACCCCTCCACTTT; CDR3aa: CASSASKNSPLHF
j_gene: TRBJ1-3; d_gene: NA; v_gene: TRBV5-6; abundance: few; CDR3nt: TGTGCCAGCAGCTCCTCCAGAGGCTCTGGAAACACCATATATTTT; CDR3aa: CASSSSRGSGNTIYF
j_gene: TRBJ1-4; d_gene: NA; v_gene: TRBV7-9; abundance: few; CDR3nt: TGTGCCAGCAGCTATGGGAGTCAGGGGCTTAGAGAAAAACTGTTTTTT; CDR3aa: CASSYGSQGLREKLFF
j_gene: TRBJ1-3; d_gene: TRBD1; v_gene: TRBV7-9; abundance: few; CDR3nt: TGTGCCAGCAGCTCAAGAGGGACAGGGCTCTCTGGAAACACCATATATTTT; CDR3aa: CASSSRGTGLSGNTIYF
j_gene: TRBJ1-1; d_gene: TRBD1; v_gene: TRBV6-5; abundance: few; CDR3nt: TGTGCCAGCAGTTTTGACAGGGGCGACACTGAAGCTTTCTTT; CDR3aa: CASSFDRGDTEAFF
j_gene: TRBJ2-3; d_gene: TRBD1; v_gene: TRBV7-9; abundance: NA; CDR3nt: TGTGCCAGCAGCGCTTACCGGGACAGGGTGATAAATACGCAGTATTTT; CDR3aa: CASSAYRDRVINTQYF
j_gene: TRBJ1-5; d_gene: NA; v_gene: TRBV28; abundance: NA; CDR3nt: TGTGCCAGCAGTTTATTGGCTCAGGGGCGGAATCAGCCCCAGCATTTT; CDR3aa: CASSLLAQGRNQPQHF
j_gene: TRBJ2-7; d_gene: NA; v_gene: TRBV29-1; abundance: NA; CDR3nt: TGCAGCGTTGACAGGGGAAGCAACGAGCAGTACTTC; CDR3aa: CSVDRGSNEQYF
j_gene: TRBJ1-5; d_gene: TRBD1; v_gene: TRBV2; abundance: NA; CDR3nt: TGTGCCAGCGGGACAGATAATCAGCCCCAGCATTTT; CDR3aa: CASGTDNQPQHF
j_gene: TRBJ2-7; d_gene: NA; v_gene: TRBV6-1; abundance: NA; CDR3nt: TGTGCCAGCAGTGAAGGGTACCAGGAGCAGTACTTC; CDR3aa: CASSEGYQEQYF
j_gene: TRBJ1-6; d_gene: NA; v_gene: TRBV7-2; abundance: NA; CDR3nt: TGTGCCAGCAGCCCCGGACGGGAGAATTCACCCCTCCACTTT; CDR3aa: CASSPGRENSPLHF
j_gene: TRBJ1-2; d_gene: TRBD1; v_gene: TRBV27; abundance: NA; CDR3nt: TGTGCCAGCAGTTTGTTCAGGGGGGACTATGGCTACACCTTC; CDR3aa: CASSLFRGDYGYTF
j_gene: TRBJ2-7; d_gene: NA; v_gene: TRBV5-8; abundance: NA; CDR3nt: TGTGCCAGCAGCAGGGGAGGCCTTCGGTCCTACGAGCAGTACTTC; CDR3aa: CASSRGGLRSYEQYF
j_gene: TRBJ1-3; d_gene: NA; v_gene: TRBV28; abundance: NA; CDR3nt: TGTGCCAGCAGCAGCGTCGGGACACCGAGCTCTGGAAACACCATATATTTT; CDR3aa: CASSSVGTPSSGNTIYF
j_gene: TRBJ2-7; d_gene: NA; v_gene: TRBV19; abundance: few; CDR3nt: TGTGCCAGTAGTATGGGCCAGGGCGACGAGCAGTACTTC; CDR3aa: CASSMGQGDEQYF
j_gene: TRBJ2-5; d_gene: TRBD2; v_gene: TRBV2; abundance: NA; CDR3nt: TGTGCCAGCAGTGGGCCGGCCCAGGGACTAGCGGACCCTCCACAAGAGACCCAGTACTTC; CDR3aa: CASSGPAQGLADPPQETQYF
j_gene: TRBJ1-1; d_gene: NA; v_gene: TRBV13; abundance: NA; CDR3nt: TGTGCCAGCAGCTCAGGACAGACCAACACTGAAGCTTTCTTT; CDR3aa: CASSSGQTNTEAFF
j_gene: TRBJ2-2; d_gene: TRBD1; v_gene: TRBV7-9; abundance: NA; CDR3nt: TGTGCCAGCAGCACAGGGGGCAGGACCGGGGAGCTGTTTTTT; CDR3aa: CASSTGGRTGELFF
j_gene: TRBJ2-1; d_gene: TRBD2; v_gene: TRBV4-3; abundance: NA; CDR3nt: TGCGCCAGCAGCCAAGGCTACGAACCGGGACTAGCGGGGACCGGGGATGAGCAGTTCTTC; CDR3aa: CASSQGYEPGLAGTGDEQFF
j_gene: TRBJ2-2; d_gene: TRBD2; v_gene: TRBV25-1; abundance: NA; CDR3nt: TGTGCCAGCAGTGAGGGGACTAGGGACACCGGGGAGCTGTTTTTT; CDR3aa: CASSEGTRDTGELFF
j_gene: TRBJ2-2; d_gene: TRBD2; v_gene: TRBV30; abundance: NA; CDR3nt: TGTGCCTGGAAGCGGGGAGAAAACACCGGGGAGCTGTTTTTT; CDR3aa: CAWKRGENTGELFF
j_gene: TRBJ1-1; d_gene: TRBD1; v_gene: TRBV7-8; abundance: NA; CDR3nt: TGTGCCAGCAGCTACAGGGGGCGAGGCGTGAACACTGAAGCTTTCTTT; CDR3aa: CASSYRGRGVNTEAFF
j_gene: TRBJ2-5; d_gene: TRBD1; v_gene: TRBV4-2; abundance: NA; CDR3nt: TGTGCCAGCAGCCAAGTCGTGGGACAGGGGGCTCGGGAGACCCAGTACTTC; CDR3aa: CASSQVVGQGARETQYF
j_gene: TRBJ1-1; d_gene: NA; v_gene: TRBV4-2; abundance: NA; CDR3nt: TGTGCCAGCAGCCCTCTTACAGGGAACACTGAAGCTTTCTTT; CDR3aa: CASSPLTGNTEAFF
j_gene: TRBJ2-2; d_gene: TRBD1; v_gene: TRBV29-1; abundance: NA; CDR3nt: TGCAGCGTTGAGGGACAGGGCTCCGGGGAGCTGTTTTTT; CDR3aa: CSVEGQGSGELFF
j_gene: TRBJ2-2; d_gene: NA; v_gene: TRBV4-3; abundance: NA; CDR3nt: TGCGCCAGCAGCCAAGACCCCTTTACCGGGGAGCTGTTTTTT; CDR3aa: CASSQDPFTGELFF